These 31 T cell receptor beta chains came from one sample sequenced in a study of blood T cell repertoires in COVID-19. The protocol was immunoSEQ multiplex PCR, while the TCRdb copy is restricted to in-frame clones and leaves out a portion. The sample lists about 220,000 clones; roughly 85% were seen once. Sequenced input: peripheral blood. These receptors all come from a woman aged 65 to 85 with COVID-19, enrolled during active disease.

This chain joins TRBV7-9 and TRBJ2-7, with 7 bases identical to TRBD2. The CDR3 extends over 18 amino acids. The V and J ends lost 5 bases and 7 bases, in that order; junction bases with no gene match: 23. The germline gives CDR1 SEHNR, CDR2 FQNEAQ (reference sequence). CDR3 nucleotides: TGTGCCAGCAGCAAAAATGCCTGGGACTCCGGAACGCGGGGGGAGCAGTACTTC. This gives the protein CASSKNAWDSGTRGEQYF. The entire variable domain, with the rest obtained from reference TRBV7-9 and TRBJ2-7, is as follows: DTGVSQNPRHKITKRGQNVTFRCDPISEHNRLYWYRQTLGQGPEFLTYFQNEAQLEKSRLLSDRFSAERPKGSFSTLEIQRTEQGDSAMYLCASSKNAWDSGTRGEQYFGPGTRLTVT.

The chain recombines TRBV11-3 with TRBJ1-2; 9 bases fit TRBD1. Germline values: CDR1 SGHNT, CDR2 YENEEA. The trim removed 5 bases at V and 6 bases at J, leaving 13 bases unmatched. This CDR3 comprises 16 residues. CDR3 region: CASSPPGGTGIHGYTF. The CDR3 DNA sequence: TGTGCCAGCAGCCCACCGGGAGGGACAGGGATTCATGGCTACACCTTC.

This chain uses TRBV5-4 with TRBJ2-6, with D perhaps TRBD2 (5 bases). Trimming pared 7 bases from V and 0 bases from J, leaving 11 bases between. The germline V gene has CDR1 SGHNT and CDR2 YYREEE (reference sequence). The CDR3 runs 15 residues. CDR3 region: CASYQGGSGANVLTF. The CDR3 DNA reads as TGTGCCAGCTACCAAGGAGGCTCTGGGGCCAACGTCCTGACTTTC.

V gene TRBV4-1 combines with J gene TRBJ1-5; tentatively, D is TRBD1 (5 bases). The CDR3 sequence is 18 residues long. V was pared by 4 bases and J by 2 bases, with 21 bases between. The germline V gene encodes CDR1 MGHRA and CDR2 YSYEKL. The CDR3 sequence is CASSLLPQGFGGNQPQHF. The CDR3 DNA follows: TGCGCCAGCAGCCTCCTCCCCCAGGGTTTTGGGGGCAATCAGCCCCAGCATTTT.

This rearrangement joins TRBV7-3 to TRBJ1-1; 8 bases match TRBD1. The V and J ends lost 5 bases and 9 bases, in that order; junction bases with no gene match: 8. From germline, CDR1 is SGHTA and CDR2 FQGTGA. The CDR3 length is 13 residues. The CDR3, as DNA: TGTGCCAGCAGCCTGAGGACAGGGCACCAAGCTTTCTTT. This sequence encodes CASSLRTGHQAFF.

The genes are TRBV7-3 and TRBJ1-1, with TRBD1 matching over 9 bases. The CDR3 runs to 14 residues. Germline V gene lookup returns CDR1 SGHTA and CDR2 FQGTGA. J gave up 7 bases and V 0 bases, and 3 bases lay outside the gene matches. The CDR3 loop is CASSLTDRGGEAFF. The CDR3 DNA sequence: TGTGCCAGCAGCTTAACGGACAGGGGTGGTGAAGCTTTCTTT.

This chain connects TRBV19 to TRBJ1-1; perhaps TRBD1 as D (6 bases). V lost 5 bases and J 5 bases, leaving 15 bases between the germline ends. The CDR3 has 14 residues. Germline values: CDR1 LNHDA, CDR2 SQIVND (reference sequence). The CDR3 region is CASSVRTEGTEAFF. Written as DNA, the CDR3 is TGTGCCAGTAGTGTTAGGACAGAAGGAACTGAAGCTTTCTTT.

The CDR3 nucleotides read TGTGCCAGCAGGTGGACAGGGGCCACTGAAGCTTTCTTT. Translation: CASRWTGATEAFF. The rearrangement uses TRBV28 and TRBJ1-1; 9 positions match TRBD1. V lost 6 bases and J lost 4; bases outside the gene matches: 3. Germline CDR1 MDHEN, CDR2 SYDVKM. The CDR3 runs to 13 residues.

J is TRBJ2-1 and V is TRBV11-3; D is possibly TRBD1 (6 bases). Germline loops: CDR1 SGHNT, CDR2 YENEEA. Trimming took off 5 bases at V and 4 bases at J, with 15 bases between the two ends. CDR3 length: 15 amino acids. The CDR3 protein is CASSQGWTAYNEQFF. The DNA for the CDR3 is TGTGCCAGCAGCCAGGGCTGGACAGCTTACAATGAGCAGTTCTTC.

The J gene is TRBJ2-4, the V gene TRBV6-2 or TRBV6-3; 7 bases align to TRBD1. The trim removed 0 bases at V and 9 bases at J, leaving 5 bases unmatched. The CDR3 is 14 residues long. Per germline, CDR1 MNHEY and CDR2 SVGEGT. The DNA of the CDR3 is TGTGCCAGCAGTTACTCAGGACAGGTCAGCATTCAGTACTTC. Translated, it gives CASSYSGQVSIQYF.

The chain couples TRBV6-4 to TRBJ1-5; D gene uncertain. V dropped 9 bases and J dropped 4 bases, with 4 bases sitting between them. CDR1 is MRHNA and CDR2 is SNTAGT in the germline V gene. The CDR3 contains 10 residues. DNA of the CDR3: TGTGCCAGTATAAATCAGCCCCAGCATTTT. This sequence encodes CASINQPQHF.

The V call is TRBV6-5, the J call TRBJ1-4; 7 bases map to TRBD1. CDR1 is MNHEY and CDR2 is SVGAGI in the germline V gene. Trimming removed 0 bases from V and 5 bases from J; junction bases left unmatched: 6. The CDR3 contains 16 residues. CDR3 DNA sequence: TGTGCCAGCAGTTACTCACCACAGGGGTGGAATGAAAAACTGTTTTTT. Translating gives CASSYSPQGWNEKLFF.

This clone was picked up one time. The rearrangement links TRBV18 to TRBJ1-5; 7 nucleotides line up with TRBD1. This CDR3 has 14 amino acids. Germline V lookup: CDR1 KGHSH, CDR2 LQKENI. The J segment lost 5 bases and the V segment lost 4 bases, leaving 5 bases of the junction unmatched. CDR3 bases: TGTGCCAGCTCACGGGACAGCGCCTATCAGCCCCAGCATTTT. It is translated as CASSRDSAYQPQHF.

The V call is TRBV2, the J call TRBJ2-3; tentatively, D is TRBD1 (6 bases). V gave up 10 bases and J gave up 2 bases, with 16 bases separating them. The CDR3 consists of 14 residues. CDR1 SNHLY and CDR2 FYNNEI come from the germline V gene. In nucleotides, the CDR3 is TGTGCCACCCAGGGGTCGGCGGTCACAGATACGCAGTATTTT. It is translated as CATQGSAVTDTQYF.

The chain links TRBV19 to TRBJ1-4; D perhaps matches TRBD1 (5 bases). This CDR3 is 15 amino acids long. Trimming took off 3 bases at V and 3 bases at J, with 11 bases between the two ends. Germline V gene data show CDR1 as LNHDA and CDR2 as SQIVND (reference sequence). For the CDR3, the DNA is TGTGCCAGTAGTATGCGGGGGATGGCTAATGAAAAACTGTTTTTT. Residues: CASSMRGMANEKLFF.

Points on this clone: Other nucleotide sequences from this sample produce the same CDR3. This rearrangement joins TRBV29-1 to TRBJ1-5; possibly TRBD1 for D (6 bases). The CDR3 is 14 residues long. Germline V gives CDR1 SQVTM, CDR2 ANQGSEA. The V end was cut by 6 bases, the J end by 0 bases, with 12 bases between. DNA for the CDR3: TGCAGCGTAGCGGACAGCAATAGCAATCAGCCCCAGCATTTT. It is translated as CSVADSNSNQPQHF.

The J gene is TRBJ2-1, the V gene TRBV6-5; the D gene is possibly TRBD1 (5 bases). This CDR3 is 16 amino acids long. V was clipped by 0 bases and J by 2 bases, with 11 bases between them. The germline V gene has CDR1 MNHEY and CDR2 SVGAGI. In nucleotides, the CDR3 is TGTGCCAGCAGTTACTCGTTCCAGGGAACCTACAATGAGCAGTTCTTC. Translated: CASSYSFQGTYNEQFF.

The chain links TRBV20-1 to TRBJ1-6, with 7 bases aligning to TRBD1. Germline V gene data show CDR1 as DFQATT and CDR2 as SNEGSKA (reference sequence). The CDR3 consists of 13 residues. Trimming cost V 3 bases and J 9 bases; bases outside gene matches: 5. CDR3 residues: CSASTGDGSPLHF. CDR3 in DNA: TGCAGTGCTAGTACAGGGGACGGTTCACCCCTCCACTTT.

The rearrangement joins TRBV7-2 to TRBJ1-2; D gene uncertain. The CDR3 is 13 amino acids. Between the trimmed V and J ends, which lost 2 bases and 9 bases, there was a span of 13 bases. Germline V lookup: CDR1 SGHTA, CDR2 FQGNSA. CDR3 DNA sequence: TGTGCCAGCAGCTTATTCCAGGAGGCGAGCTACACCTTC. As protein: CASSLFQEASYTF. The full variable domain, rest sourced from reference TRBV7-2 and TRBJ1-2, is GAGVSQSPSNKVTEKGKDVELRCDPISGHTALYWYRQSLGQGLEFLIYFQGNSAPDKSGLPSDRFSAERTGGSVSTLTIQRTQQEDSAVYLCASSLFQEASYTFGSGTRLTVV.

This clone showed up just once. The gene calls are TRBV15 and TRBJ1-1; D call uncertain. This CDR3 is built from 16 residues. The V gene's germline CDR1 is LNHNV and CDR2 YYDKDF (reference sequence). V was shortened by 0 bases and J by 5 bases, with 16 bases between the two germline ends. CDR3 DNA sequence: TGTGCCACCAGCAGAGATCGGTTCCGGGGTAATACTGAAGCTTTCTTT. It is translated as CATSRDRFRGNTEAFF.

The chain combines TRBV15 with TRBJ1-5; D might be TRBD1 (5 bases). The V and J ends lost 3 bases and 11 bases respectively, with 20 bases between them. The CDR3 is made up of 15 amino acids. Germline assignment: CDR1 LNHNV and CDR2 YYDKDF (reference sequence). The CDR3 bases are TGTGCCACCAGCAGGGGACTGCCTATCGAGGCGTCCCAGCATTTT. Protein: CATSRGLPIEASQHF.

The chain has TRBV5-4 and TRBJ1-5; 8 bases align to TRBD1. CDR1 SGHNT and CDR2 YYREEE come from the germline V gene (reference sequence). This CDR3 region has 15 residues. With 3 bases clipped from V and 5 bases from J, the junction kept 7 bases outside the gene matches. In DNA form, the CDR3 reads TGTGCCAGCAGCTCACAGGGGGTAGAGGATCAGCCCCAGCATTTT. It encodes CASSSQGVEDQPQHF. Looking up the rest from reference TRBV5-4 and TRBJ1-5 gives the full variable domain: ETGVTQSPTHLIKTRGQQVTLRCSSQSGHNTVSWYQQALGQGPQFIFQYYREEENGRGNFPPRFSGLQFPNYSSELNVNALELDDSALYLCASSSQGVEDQPQHFGDGTRLSIL.

This clone was observed a handful of times. The chain is built from TRBV28 and TRBJ1-2; D ambiguous. Germline assignment: CDR1 MDHEN and CDR2 SYDVKM. The germline V and J ends were trimmed by 5 bases and 2 bases, with 18 bases remaining between them. CDR3 length: 16 residues. CDR3 nucleotides: TGTGCCAGCAGTCCCGGGGTGACACGGCCGAACTATGGCTACACCTTC. Translation: CASSPGVTRPNYGYTF.

The chain couples TRBV7-8 to TRBJ2-5, with 16 bases lining up with TRBD2. The CDR3 consists of 20 residues. V lost 1 base to trimming and J lost 2 bases; unmatched junction nucleotides: 10. Germline V gives CDR1 SGHVS, CDR2 FQNEAQ. CDR3 region: CASSLGAGTSGGVTQETQYF. CDR3 in DNA: TGTGCCAGCAGCTTAGGAGCCGGGACTAGCGGGGGGGTGACTCAAGAGACCCAGTACTTC.

This rearrangement joins TRBV4-2 to TRBJ2-2; D is possibly TRBD2 (7 bases). CDR3 size: 16 residues. Trimming took off 3 bases at V and 5 bases at J, with 16 bases between the two ends. The germline V gene encodes CDR1 LGHNA and CDR2 YNFKEQ. CDR3 sequence (DNA): TGTGCCAGCAGCCATCCTACCGGGGGGCGGACCGGGGAGCTGTTTTTT. It is translated as CASSHPTGGRTGELFF.

The chain is built from TRBV11-2 and TRBJ2-1; D is undetermined. V dropped 3 bases and J dropped 3 bases, with 9 bases sitting between them. Per the germline V gene, CDR1 is SGHAT and CDR2 is FQNNGV. The CDR3 totals 14 residues. In DNA form, the CDR3 reads TGTGCCAGCAGCTTTATTAGTGACTACAATGAGCAGTTCTTC. It encodes CASSFISDYNEQFF.

The chain combines TRBV10-3 with TRBJ2-1; 8 bases map to TRBD2. Germline CDR1 reads ENHRY; CDR2 reads SYGVKD. V lost 3 bases, J lost 3 bases, and 4 bases stayed unmatched. The CDR3 covers 15 residues. The CDR3 nucleotides are TGTGCCATCAGTGAAAGTCGGGGGGGCTACAATGAGCAGTTCTTC. As protein: CAISESRGGYNEQFF.

The gene calls are TRBV5-1 and TRBJ2-7, with 7 positions matching TRBD2. This CDR3 is 15 amino acids long. CDR1 and CDR2 (germline): SGHRS, YFSETQ. V lost 1 base, J lost 0 bases, and 4 bases stayed unmatched. This chain's CDR3 is CASSLPGGSSYEQYF. In DNA, the CDR3 is TGCGCCAGCAGCTTGCCGGGCGGGAGCTCCTACGAGCAGTACTTC. The complete variable domain, with remaining parts taken from reference TRBV5-1 and TRBJ2-7, reads KAGVTQTPRYLIKTRGQQVTLSCSPISGHRSVSWYQQTPGQGLQFLFEYFSETQRNKGNFPGRFSGRQFSNSRSEMNVSTLELGDSALYLCASSLPGGSSYEQYFGPGTRLTVT.

J is TRBJ2-1 and V is TRBV11-2; TRBD2 matches 10 bases. Germline V gene sequence: CDR1 SGHAT, CDR2 FQNNGV. CDR3 length: 18 residues. After removal of 2 bases from V and 0 bases from J, the junction contained 7 bases not matched to a gene. DNA for the CDR3: TGTGCCAGCAGCTTAAGTAGTAGCGGGGGGAGCTCCTACAATGAGCAGTTCTTC. Amino acids: CASSLSSSGGSSYNEQFF.

This sequence joins TRBV5-1 and TRBJ2-7; TRBD1 matches 7 bases. Germline CDR1 reads SGHRS; CDR2 reads YFSETQ. CDR3 size: 18 residues. After removal of 3 bases from V and 2 bases from J, the junction contained 17 bases not matched to a gene. The CDR3 DNA sequence: TGCGCCAGCAGCTACGACCCCCCGGGACAGTGGCAAGCCTACGAGCAGTACTTC. This encodes CASSYDPPGQWQAYEQYF.

This chain uses TRBV9 with TRBJ2-7, with no clear D. The germline V and J ends were trimmed by 0 bases and 2 bases, with 12 bases remaining between them. Germline V gives CDR1 SGDLS, CDR2 YYNGEE. The CDR3 runs 15 residues. CDR3 nucleotides: TGTGCCAGCAGCGTAGAAGATAGCTTCACCTACGAGCAGTACTTC. Its protein is CASSVEDSFTYEQYF. The full variable domain, rest sourced from reference TRBV9 and TRBJ2-7, is DSGVTQTPKHLITATGQRVTLRCSPRSGDLSVYWYQQSLDQGLQFLIQYYNGEERAKGNILERFSAQQFPDLHSELNLSSLELGDSALYFCASSVEDSFTYEQYFGPGTRLTVT.